The 15 T cell receptor beta chains below were found in one sample sequenced in a study of shared clonotypes between healthy human individuals. Clones were sequenced by immunoSEQ multiplex PCR, and TCRdb holds only the in-frame ones, with some missing. The repertoire includes about 490,000 clones, 76% of them detected once, and under 15% sits in the top ten. Material: PBMCs. The receptors were gathered from a woman aged 40 to 55 in good health. Some clones in this sample may be carry-over from other donors' samples.

There are many counts of this clone. This chain links TRBV25-1 with TRBJ2-7, with 7 bases aligning to TRBD1. The CDR3 covers 14 residues. CDR1 MGHDK and CDR2 SYGVNS come from the germline V gene. V lost 7 bases to trimming and J lost 4 bases; unmatched junction nucleotides: 10. The CDR3 sequence is CASTGTPGGYEQYF. The CDR3 region has the DNA TGTGCCAGCACAGGGACCCCAGGGGGTTACGAGCAGTACTTC.

J is TRBJ2-5 and V is TRBV15; 8 bases map to TRBD2. Losses at the gene ends were 0 bases for V and 2 bases for J; bases not matched to a gene: 11. The CDR3 contains 18 residues. The germline V gene encodes CDR1 LNHNV and CDR2 YYDKDF (reference sequence). This CDR3 is CATSRDPSQRGRQETQYF. The CDR3 DNA reads TGTGCCACCAGCAGAGATCCTTCCCAGCGGGGGCGGCAAGAGACCCAGTACTTC. The variable domain in full, completed from reference TRBV15 and TRBJ2-5, reads DAMVIQNPRYQVTQFGKPVTLSCSQTLNHNVMYWYQQKSSQAPKLLFHYYDKDFNNEADTPDNFQSRRPNTSFCFLDIRSPGLGDTAMYLCATSRDPSQRGRQETQYFGPGTRLLVL.

This clone was observed a handful of times. V usage is TRBV6-5 and J usage is TRBJ1-3, with D possibly TRBD1 on 5 matching bases. The CDR3 has 15 residues. Trimming took off 4 bases at V and 0 bases at J, with 10 bases between the two ends. Germline V CDR1 and CDR2: MNHEY, SVGAGI. The chain's CDR3 is CASSWRGISGNTIYF. In DNA, the CDR3 is TGTGCCAGCAGTTGGAGGGGCATCTCTGGAAACACCATATATTTT.

The genes are TRBV28 and TRBJ2-2; tentatively, D is TRBD2 (5 bases). The germline CDR1 and CDR2 sequences are MDHEN and SYDVKM. With 5 bases removed from V and 3 bases from J, the gap between germline ends came to 10 bases. There are 14 residues in the CDR3. DNA for the CDR3: TGTGCCAGCAGTGGCGGCGGGTACACCGGGGAGCTGTTTTTT. Its translation is CASSGGGYTGELFF. The full variable domain, completed using reference TRBV28 and TRBJ2-2, is DVKVTQSSRYLVKRTGEKVFLECVQDMDHENMFWYRQDPGLGLRLIYFSYDVKMKEKGDIPEGYSVSREKKERFSLILESASTNQTSMYLCASSGGGYTGELFFGEGSRLTVL.

The CDR3, as DNA: TGTGCCAGCAGTTACTCCGGGGGCTTGAACACTGAAGCTTTCTTT. Protein: CASSYSGGLNTEAFF. V gene TRBV6-5 combines with J gene TRBJ1-1, with D possibly being TRBD1 (6 bases). The V gene lost 0 bases and the J gene lost 0 bases, with 8 bases spanning the gap. Germline V gene lookup returns CDR1 MNHEY and CDR2 SVGAGI. The CDR3 runs 15 residues.

J is TRBJ2-2 and V is TRBV29-1, with D perhaps matching TRBD1 (6 bases). The CDR3 sequence is 13 residues long. In germline, CDR1 is SQVTM, CDR2 ANQGSEA. The V end lost 4 bases, the J end lost 3 bases, and 9 bases lay between the germline ends. CDR3: CSVGGGHTGELFF. DNA for the CDR3: TGCAGCGTTGGAGGGGGACACACCGGGGAGCTGTTTTTT.

The chain has TRBV9 and TRBJ2-7, with TRBD1 matching 9 bases. This CDR3 is 16 amino acids long. Germline V gene sequence: CDR1 SGDLS, CDR2 YYNGEE. After removal of 4 bases from V and 3 bases from J, the junction contained 11 bases not matched to a gene. CDR3 amino acids: CASSPRPGQGSYEQYF. CDR3 sequence (DNA): TGTGCCAGCAGCCCAAGACCGGGACAGGGCAGCTACGAGCAGTACTTC.

This clone was detected only once. The chain links TRBV18 to TRBJ2-5; the D is unclear. CDR3 length equals 14 residues. Trimming cost V 4 bases and J 3 bases, with 12 bases left between them. Germline-derived CDR1 and CDR2 are KGHSH and LQKENI. The CDR3 is CASSLAANKETQYF. The DNA of the CDR3 is TGTGCCAGCTCACTCGCGGCCAACAAAGAGACCCAGTACTTC.

The CDR3 sequence: CASSLDDSNTGELFF. CDR3 sequence (DNA): TGCGCCAGCAGCTTGGATGACAGCAACACCGGGGAGCTGTTTTTT. V is TRBV5-1 and J is TRBJ2-2, with D tentatively TRBD1 (5 bases). Germline CDR1 and CDR2: SGHRS and YFSETQ. The CDR3 contains 15 residues. V shed 0 bases and J shed 2 bases, with 8 bases lying between them. The variable domain in full, completed from reference TRBV5-1 and TRBJ2-2, reads KAGVTQTPRYLIKTRGQQVTLSCSPISGHRSVSWYQQTPGQGLQFLFEYFSETQRNKGNFPGRFSGRQFSNSRSEMNVSTLELGDSALYLCASSLDDSNTGELFFGEGSRLTVL.

This clone has a handful of counts. This chain uses TRBV7-2 with TRBJ1-2; weak D call: TRBD1 (5 bases). The length of the CDR3 is 15 residues. With 5 bases removed from V and 5 bases from J, the gap between germline ends came to 18 bases. Germline V gene lookup returns CDR1 SGHTA and CDR2 FQGNSA. CDR3 loop: CASSPDPAGGYGYTF. CDR3 coding DNA: TGTGCCAGCAGCCCAGATCCGGCCGGGGGTTATGGCTACACCTTC.

The J gene is TRBJ2-7, the V gene TRBV7-8, with TRBD2 matching over 13 bases. The V gene's germline CDR1 is SGHVS and CDR2 FQNEAQ. This CDR3 contains 16 residues. V gave up 2 bases and J gave up 4 bases; unmatched junction bases: 5. The CDR3 DNA reads as TGTGCCAGCAGCTTACCTAGACTAGCGGGAGGTTACGAGCAGTACTTC. It specifies CASSLPRLAGGYEQYF.

The V call is TRBV21-1, the J call TRBJ2-4. TRBV21-1 is listed as a pseudogene. The CDR3 has 20 amino acids. CDR3: CASSKKGGAPLAVAKNIQYF. Here the CDR3 DNA reads TGTGCCAGCAGCAAAAAGGGTGGTGCCCCGCTGGCCGTAGCCAAAAACATTCAGTACTTC.

This clone was observed once. The chain uses TRBV27 and TRBJ1-2; D uncertain. The CDR3 loop spans 13 amino acids. V dropped 3 bases and J dropped 2 bases, with 7 bases sitting between them. CDR1 and CDR2 (germline): MNHEY, SMNVEV (reference sequence). The CDR3 DNA sequence: TGTGCCAGCAGTTTGGGAGGGAACTATGGCTACACCTTC. Its protein is CASSLGGNYGYTF.

The chain combines TRBV11-2 with TRBJ2-7; possible D gene TRBD1, 6 bases. Germline-derived CDR1 and CDR2 are SGHAT and FQNNGV. V gave up 5 bases and J gave up 4 bases, with 15 bases separating them. This CDR3 is built from 14 residues. Here the CDR3 reads CASSQGYREYEQYF. In DNA form, the CDR3 reads TGTGCCAGCAGCCAAGGGTACAGGGAATACGAGCAGTACTTC.

In nucleotides, the CDR3 is TGTGCCATCAGACAAGGACTAGCGGGAGATGTGGAGACCCAGTACTTC. It is translated as CAIRQGLAGDVETQYF. V gene TRBV10-3 combines with J gene TRBJ2-5; the match to TRBD2 covers 13 bases. Germline V CDR1 and CDR2: ENHRY, SYGVKD. Unmatched junction bases numbered 9, after V lost 6 bases and J lost 5 bases. The CDR3 has 16 residues.